This T cell receptor beta chain originates from a study of T cell responses to AZD1222 COVID-19 vaccine. Study-wide results and limits: Most donors were white British, females outnumbered males, and clonal diversity was possibly underestimated.

About this clone itself: Antigen specificity is unknown.

Here immunoSEQ multiplex PCR was the method, and the copy in TCRdb shows in-frame clones only, minus some. Among 180,000 or so clones listed, over 85% were seen once. V was trimmed by 1 base and J by 4 bases, leaving 13 bases between them. Germline V gene data show CDR1 as LGHDT and CDR2 as YNNKEL (reference sequence). The CDR3 has 15 amino acids. The sequencing here drew on peripheral blood, taken on day 0 of AZD1222 vaccination. The sequence was collected from an adult in good health. The rearrangement uses TRBV3-1 (or the pseudogene TRBV3-2) and TRBJ1-1; D is unresolved. The CDR3 DNA is TGTGCCAGCAGCCAAGTAGCCCTCGCAGGCACTGAAGCTTTCTTT. Translation: CASSQVALAGTEAFF.